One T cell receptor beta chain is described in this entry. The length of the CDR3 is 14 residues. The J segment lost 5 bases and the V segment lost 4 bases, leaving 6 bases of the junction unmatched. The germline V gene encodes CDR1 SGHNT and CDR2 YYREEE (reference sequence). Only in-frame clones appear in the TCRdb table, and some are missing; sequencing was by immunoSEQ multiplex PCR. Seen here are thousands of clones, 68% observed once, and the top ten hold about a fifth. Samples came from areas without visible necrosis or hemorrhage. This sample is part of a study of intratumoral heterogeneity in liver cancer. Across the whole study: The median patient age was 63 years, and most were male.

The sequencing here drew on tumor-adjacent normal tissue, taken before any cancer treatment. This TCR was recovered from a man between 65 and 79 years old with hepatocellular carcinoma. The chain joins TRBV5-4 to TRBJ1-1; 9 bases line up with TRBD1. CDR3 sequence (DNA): TGTGCCAGCAGCACCCGGGACAGGGTGACTGAAGCTTTCTTT. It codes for CASSTRDRVTEAFF.